This T cell receptor beta chain was retrieved from a study of T cell repertoires in cytomegalovirus infection. Findings of the study overall: The ex vivo response showed dominance by HLA-C-restricted CMV-specific TCR beta clonotypes.

TCRdb fed the reads into MiXCR, producing one record per CDR3 protein. The sample has tens of thousands of distinct CDR3 sequences, 25% to 40% seen once. CDR1 is SEHNR, CDR2 FQNEAQ, per germline (reference sequence). V was shortened by 6 bases and J by 0 bases, with 16 bases between the two germline ends. CDR3 length equals 16 residues. A word on this clonotype: Antigen unknown.

The source is a human donor in good health (CMV status not recorded). Some clones in this sample may be carry-over from other donors' samples. The V and J genes are TRBV7-9 and TRBJ2-3; D uncertain. Sequencing was carried out using PBMCs, sequenced either directly or after in vitro stimulation (not recorded which). In DNA, the CDR3 is TGTGCCAGCAGTTTGTTGGCCGGTTCGAGCACAGATACGCAGTATTTT. It codes for CASSLLAGSSTDTQYF.